A selection of T cell receptor beta chains follows, all from one sample in a study of vaccination effects on CD4 cells after COVID-19. The method was immunoSEQ multiplex PCR; TCRdb's version includes in-frame clones alone and lacks a portion of them. Seen here are about 79,000 clones, about 74% observed once, and the top ten hold around 1.5%. These receptors have no identified antigens. This specimen consisted of CD4+ T cells from PBMCs cultured with HCoV-229E spike peptides, obtained before COVID-19 vaccination. The receptors originated from a human donor who received a COVID-19 vaccine. Each CDR3 is given with its conserved first and last residue. A D gene is named only where the DNA matches it firmly. Expanded clones get a size class; other rows say once, few or many, or leave the size out.

CDR3nt: TGTGCCATCAGTGGGGGACAGGGTTGGTACTATGGCTACACCTTC
CDR3aa: CAISGGQGWYYGYTF
j_gene: TRBJ1-2
v_gene: TRBV10-3
d_gene: TRBD1
abundance: NA

CDR3nt: TGTGCCAGCAGTTACTTAGGTGGGGGATATGGCTACACCTTC
CDR3aa: CASSYLGGGYGYTF
j_gene: TRBJ1-2
v_gene: TRBV6-5
d_gene: NA
abundance: NA

CDR3nt: TGTGCCAGCAGCCAAGGTGTAATTGTGGCGGGCAGCTCCTACAATGAGCAGTTCTTC
CDR3aa: CASSQGVIVAGSSYNEQFF
j_gene: TRBJ2-1
v_gene: TRBV4-2
d_gene: NA
abundance: NA

CDR3nt: TGCGCCAGCAGTGAAAGGGGTTCTGGAAACACCATATATTTT
CDR3aa: CASSERGSGNTIYF
j_gene: TRBJ1-3
v_gene: TRBV5-1
d_gene: NA
abundance: NA

CDR3nt: TGTGCCAGCAGTGTTTGGGGGAAAAGCACAGATACGCAGTATTTT
CDR3aa: CASSVWGKSTDTQYF
j_gene: TRBJ2-3
v_gene: TRBV2
d_gene: NA
abundance: few

CDR3nt: TGTGCCAGCAGTTACCCAGGGGGCCATGAGCAGTTCTTC
CDR3aa: CASSYPGGHEQFF
j_gene: TRBJ2-1
v_gene: TRBV6-5
d_gene: TRBD1
abundance: NA

CDR3nt: TGTGCCACCAGCATCACCTCCTGGACAAAGGACGAAAAACTGTTTTTT
CDR3aa: CATSITSWTKDEKLFF
j_gene: TRBJ1-4
v_gene: TRBV15
d_gene: NA
abundance: NA

CDR3nt: TGTGCCAGCAGCTTAGACAGGGGATCTGGAAACACCATATATTTT
CDR3aa: CASSLDRGSGNTIYF
j_gene: TRBJ1-3
v_gene: TRBV7-2
d_gene: TRBD1
abundance: NA

CDR3nt: TGTGCCAGCAGCTTAGACCGACTAGCTAGTAGCACAGATACGCAGTATTTT
CDR3aa: CASSLDRLASSTDTQYF
j_gene: TRBJ2-3
v_gene: TRBV7-2
d_gene: TRBD2
abundance: once

CDR3nt: TGCGCCAGCAGTCGAGGGGGCAGGGGCAATCAGCCCCAGCATTTT
CDR3aa: CASSRGGRGNQPQHF
j_gene: TRBJ1-5
v_gene: TRBV23-1
d_gene: TRBD1
abundance: NA

CDR3nt: TGTGCCAGCAGCTCTAGCACAGATACGCAGTATTTT
CDR3aa: CASSSSTDTQYF
j_gene: TRBJ2-3
v_gene: TRBV7-3
d_gene: NA
abundance: NA

CDR3nt: TGTGCCAGCAGCCTACGAAATCAGGGAATGAACACTGAAGCTTTCTTT
CDR3aa: CASSLRNQGMNTEAFF
j_gene: TRBJ1-1
v_gene: TRBV11-2
d_gene: NA
abundance: NA

CDR3nt: TGCGCCAGCAGCCCGCGGTTTGGCGGGACAGATACGCAGTATTTT
CDR3aa: CASSPRFGGTDTQYF
j_gene: TRBJ2-3
v_gene: TRBV4-1
d_gene: NA
abundance: NA

CDR3nt: TGTGCCACCAGGCTGAACCCCAATCAGCCCCAGCATTTT
CDR3aa: CATRLNPNQPQHF
j_gene: TRBJ1-5
v_gene: TRBV15
d_gene: NA
abundance: NA

CDR3nt: TGCGCCAGCAGCCTCGCTCACAGGGGAGGTGAAAAACTGTTTTTT
CDR3aa: CASSLAHRGGEKLFF
j_gene: TRBJ1-4
v_gene: TRBV4-3
d_gene: TRBD1
abundance: NA